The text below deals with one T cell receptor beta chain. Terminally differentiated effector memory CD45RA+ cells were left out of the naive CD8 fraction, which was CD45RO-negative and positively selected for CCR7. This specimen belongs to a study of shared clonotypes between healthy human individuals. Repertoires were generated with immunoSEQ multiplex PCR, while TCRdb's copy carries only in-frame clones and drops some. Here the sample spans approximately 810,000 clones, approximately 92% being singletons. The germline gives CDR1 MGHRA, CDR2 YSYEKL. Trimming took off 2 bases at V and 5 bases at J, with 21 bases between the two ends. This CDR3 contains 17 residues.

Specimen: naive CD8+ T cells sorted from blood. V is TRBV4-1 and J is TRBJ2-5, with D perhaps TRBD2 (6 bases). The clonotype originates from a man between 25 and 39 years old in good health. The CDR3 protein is CASSQPDIPGVLETQYF. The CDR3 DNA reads TGCGCCAGCAGCCAACCTGACATCCCGGGAGTATTGGAGACCCAGTACTTC.